The 9 T cell receptor beta chains below all came from one sample that was sequenced in a study of human T cells and chemical hapten exposure (dated by TCRdb to the early 2020s). The receptor library was made with RACE. TCRdb shows the sequencer as NextSeq 500. TCRdb ran its own pipeline on the public reads, namely fastp trimming at Q25 and MiXCR clone calling, and kept in-frame beta chains. Every entry covers one CDR3 protein and lists the most common genes and DNA from its rows. For this sample the table gives about 120,000 distinct CDR3 sequences, of which around 11% were detected only once. Roughly 2.3% of the sample rests with the top ten. This specimen's time point label, interpreted: patch test 3, about 24 weeks after DPC sensitization. Taken with the paper, the label for treatment or condition translates to: therapeutic diphenylcyclopropenone sensitization with weekly scalp DPC. The starting material was whole blood, obtained in connection with sensitization to the hapten diphenylcyclopropenone (DPC). The receptors shown here come from a woman between 50 and 59 years old with alopecia areata. Some clones in this sample may be carry-over from other donors' samples.

This clonotype was counted between two and nine times. The chain couples TRBV6-2 or TRBV6-3 to TRBJ2-1; D is ambiguous. Looked up from germline, CDR1 is MNHEY and CDR2 is SVGEGT. The CDR3 has 18 residues. With 3 bases removed from V and 0 bases from J, the gap between germline ends came to 18 bases. The DNA of the CDR3 is TGTGCCAGCAGTTATAGTATTGCTAGGCGGTACTCCTACAATGAGCAGTTCTTC. Protein: CASSYSIARRYSYNEQFF.

This clonotype has more than one count but fewer than ten. The chain carries TRBV6-6 and TRBJ2-3, with TRBD2 matching 10 bases. V shed 6 bases, J shed 6 bases, and the junction held 6 bases outside the gene matches. The CDR3 contains 14 residues. CDR1 is MNHNY and CDR2 is SVGAGI in the germline V gene (reference sequence). The CDR3 coding sequence is TGTGCCAGCAGCTCTAGCGGGGGTGGGGATACGCAGTATTTT. This encodes CASSSSGGGDTQYF.

This clonotype has a handful of counts. This chain joins TRBV6-5 and TRBJ1-2, with D maybe TRBD1 (6 bases). Germline V lookup: CDR1 MNHEY, CDR2 SVGAGI. The CDR3 has 13 amino acids. Deletions cut 6 bases from V and 3 bases from J, with 11 bases between. The CDR3 DNA reads TGTGCCAGCAGAGAACAGGGTCACTATGGCTACACCTTC. This gives the protein CASREQGHYGYTF.

This clonotype was counted ten times or more. J is TRBJ1-2 and V is TRBV13; the match to TRBD1 covers 9 bases. The CDR3 loop spans 14 amino acids. V was pared by 4 bases and J by 8 bases, with 8 bases of the junction left unmatched. Germline lookup yields CDR1 PRHDT and CDR2 FYEKMQ (reference sequence). Written as DNA, the CDR3 is TGTGCCAGCAGCTCGGGACAGGGAGCGGAGGGCTACACCTTC. Protein product: CASSSGQGAEGYTF. The full variable domain, in which reference TRBV13 and TRBJ1-2 provide the parts outside the CDR3, is AAGVIQSPRHLIKEKRETATLKCYPIPRHDTVYWYQQGPGQDPQFLISFYEKMQSDKGSIPDRFSAQQFSDYHSELNMSSLELGDSALYFCASSSGQGAEGYTFGSGTRLTVV.

The rearrangement uses TRBV28 and TRBJ1-5; no firm D call. V lost 2 bases and J 3 bases, leaving 11 bases between the germline ends. In germline, CDR1 is MDHEN, CDR2 SYDVKM. The CDR3 is 15 residues long. This CDR3 reads CASSLEEHINQPQHF. The CDR3 DNA reads as TGTGCCAGCAGTTTAGAGGAACACATCAATCAGCCCCAGCATTTT.

This chain links TRBV4-1 with TRBJ2-1; no clear D. The germline V gene has CDR1 MGHRA and CDR2 YSYEKL. V was clipped by 0 bases and J by 4 bases, with 10 bases between them. The CDR3 spans 15 residues. CDR3 protein: CASSQEGRSYNEQFF. CDR3 coding DNA: TGCGCCAGCAGCCAAGAAGGCCGGAGTTACAATGAGCAGTTCTTC.

This chain uses TRBV12-3 or TRBV12-4 with TRBJ2-7, with D possibly being TRBD1 (5 bases). Trimming left V 5 bases short and J 6 bases short, with 14 bases between. This CDR3 is 13 amino acids long. The CDR3 nucleotides are TGTGCCAGCAGTCCGCAGGGTAGTGTCGAGCAGTACTTC. Amino acid sequence: CASSPQGSVEQYF.

This CDR3 is CASSLSGGPADTQYF. In DNA, the CDR3 is TGTGCCAGCAGCTTGTCGGGAGGGCCCGCAGATACGCAGTATTTT. The rearrangement links TRBV5-5 to TRBJ2-3; 8 positions match TRBD2. In germline, CDR1 is SGHKS, CDR2 YYEKEE (reference sequence). Unmatched junction bases numbered 5, after V lost 1 base and J lost 4 bases. CDR3 size: 15 residues.

V is TRBV27 and J is TRBJ1-1; D might be TRBD1 (6 bases). Trimming cost V 6 bases and J 5 bases, with 13 bases left between them. Germline V lookup: CDR1 MNHEY, CDR2 SMNVEV (reference sequence). This CDR3 region has 13 residues. The CDR3 sequence: CASRITGKTEAFF. CDR3 bases: TGTGCCAGCAGGATAACAGGGAAGACTGAAGCTTTCTTT.